Many counts were recorded for the clone carrying this T cell receptor (beta chain). Antigen specificity is unknown. TCRdb passed the RT-PCR reads through MiXCR, listing each CDR3 protein once. The sample lists about 650,000 distinct CDR3 sequences, 15% to 19% seen once, with 11% in the top ten. The data originate from a study of response to subunit inactivated influenza vaccine. Study findings and constraints: Authors suggested seasonal influenza vaccinations each recruit few new T cells.

V lost 4 bases to trimming and J lost 4 bases, with 7 bases between them. The CDR3 length is 13 residues. This receptor was obtained from a man aged 45-65 years who received an inactivated influenza vaccine. The chain is built from TRBV12-3 or TRBV12-4 and TRBJ2-2; D uncertain. The sequencing here drew on PBMCs from blood, taken 11 to 12 days after vaccination. The CDR3 sequence is CASSYRVTGELFF. The CDR3 region has the DNA TGTGCCAGCAGTTATCGGGTCACCGGGGAGCTGTTTTTT.